These 27 T cell receptor beta chains originate from one sample sequenced in a study of blood T cell repertoires in COVID-19. TCRdb's copy holds only in-frame clones and misses some; the assay was immunoSEQ multiplex PCR. This table has around 300,000 clones, 83% appearing once. Material: peripheral blood. Every receptor here comes from a man younger than 40 with active or convalescent COVID-19.

The J gene is TRBJ2-1, the V gene TRBV6-6; TRBD2 aligns across 7 bases. Trimming at V came to 6 bases and at J to 7 bases, leaving 3 bases not matched to a gene. The germline V gene has CDR1 MNHNY and CDR2 SVGAGI (reference sequence). This CDR3 has 12 residues. CDR3: CASSRRENEQFF. The DNA for the CDR3 is TGTGCCAGCAGCCGGCGGGAGAATGAGCAGTTCTTC.

The chain joins TRBV29-1 to TRBJ2-6; no definite D call. Germline V gives CDR1 SQVTM, CDR2 ANQGSEA. Trimming cost V 5 bases and J 0 bases, with 8 bases left between them. The CDR3 runs to 14 residues. CDR3 bases: TGCAGCGTTAAATGGAGCTCTGGGGCCAACGTCCTGACTTTC. Translating it yields CSVKWSSGANVLTF.

The chain carries TRBV7-9 and TRBJ1-1; possibly TRBD1 for D (6 bases). The length of the CDR3 is 16 residues. Between the trimmed V and J ends, which lost 5 bases and 4 bases, there was a span of 20 bases. Germline CDR1 is SEHNR and CDR2 is FQNEAQ (reference sequence). CDR3 protein: CASSPGRTGLATEAFF. The CDR3 nucleotides read TGTGCCAGCAGCCCCGGCCGAACAGGGTTGGCCACTGAAGCTTTCTTT.

V gene TRBV30 combines with J gene TRBJ2-3, with 7 bases fitting TRBD2. The V gene end was trimmed by 0 bases and the J gene end by 1 base; junction bases not matched to a gene: 10. The CDR3 runs to 17 residues. Germline-derived CDR1 and CDR2 are GTSNPN and SVGIG (reference sequence). The CDR3, as DNA: TGTGCCTGGAGTGTACGGGAGCGGGGTCCACGCACAGATACGCAGTATTTT. As protein: CAWSVRERGPRTDTQYF.

About this clone: Within the sample, other DNA sequences also encode this same CDR3. V is TRBV12-3 or TRBV12-4 and J is TRBJ2-2, with D possibly being TRBD2 (6 bases). This CDR3 region has 13 residues. With 3 bases removed from V and 4 bases from J, the gap between germline ends came to 6 bases. Written as DNA, the CDR3 is TGTGCCAGCAGTTTGGGGGGCACCGGGGAGCTGTTTTTT. Its protein is CASSLGGTGELFF.

This clone occurred a few times. The rearrangement joins TRBV6-1 to TRBJ2-7; perhaps TRBD2 as D (7 bases). Per the germline V gene, CDR1 is MNHNS and CDR2 is SASEGT. The V end lost 4 bases, the J end lost 3 bases, and 22 bases lay between the germline ends. The length of the CDR3 is 17 residues. CDR3: CASSVKGGEGPVYEQYF. The CDR3 coding sequence is TGTGCCAGCAGTGTGAAAGGGGGGGAGGGACCGGTCTACGAGCAGTACTTC.

The count of this clone is one. This sequence joins TRBV12-3 or TRBV12-4 and TRBJ1-2; D call uncertain. The CDR3 loop spans 13 amino acids. V lost 4 bases to trimming and J lost 7 bases, with 13 bases between them. The CDR3 DNA reads as TGTGCCAGCAGTTCCTTTCCCCCGGGTGGCTACACCTTC. It codes for CASSSFPPGGYTF.

J is TRBJ2-3 and V is TRBV28; 11 bases align to TRBD2. V lost 5 bases and J lost 4; bases outside the gene matches: 8. Germline CDR1 MDHEN, CDR2 SYDVKM. The CDR3 length is 16 residues. Here the CDR3 reads CASSGPGLADSDTQYF. The CDR3 coding sequence is TGTGCCAGCAGTGGGCCGGGACTAGCGGATTCAGATACGCAGTATTTT.

This rearrangement joins TRBV3-1 (or the pseudogene TRBV3-2) to TRBJ2-5, with D possibly matching TRBD2 (7 bases). Germline CDR1 and CDR2: LGHDT and YNNKEL (reference sequence). Trimming pared 2 bases from V and 2 bases from J, leaving 9 bases between. The CDR3 runs to 14 residues. CDR3 sequence: CASSQRGAQETQYF. CDR3 bases: TGTGCCAGCAGCCAACGGGGGGCTCAAGAGACCCAGTACTTC.

The chain employs TRBV7-6 and TRBJ2-5, with 12 nucleotides matching TRBD2. J was trimmed by 3 bases and V by 1 base; bases with no gene match: 6. Germline V gene sequence: CDR1 SGHVS, CDR2 FNYEAQ. This CDR3 region has 17 residues. The CDR3 loop is CASSLGLAGALEETQYF. CDR3 in DNA: TGTGCCAGCAGCTTAGGACTAGCGGGGGCTCTTGAAGAGACCCAGTACTTC.

The rearrangement uses TRBV6-6 and TRBJ1-4, with D uncertain. The CDR3 contains 16 residues. Germline V gene sequence: CDR1 MNHNY, CDR2 SVGAGI (reference sequence). V lost 1 base to trimming and J lost 5 bases, with 14 bases between them. The CDR3 reads CASSYWFWRPNEKLFF. The CDR3 DNA is TGTGCCAGCAGTTACTGGTTTTGGAGACCCAATGAAAAACTGTTTTTT.

The chain uses TRBV9 and TRBJ1-4, with D uncertain. Trimming pared 2 bases from V and 0 bases from J, leaving 5 bases between. The germline V gene has CDR1 SGDLS and CDR2 YYNGEE. The CDR3 totals 14 residues. This CDR3 is CASSVGSTNEKLFF. The CDR3 DNA is TGTGCCAGCAGCGTTGGCTCAACTAATGAAAAACTGTTTTTT.

The chain combines TRBV11-2 with TRBJ2-1; no clear D. The CDR3 extends over 13 amino acids. Germline V CDR1 and CDR2: SGHAT, FQNNGV. The ends were cut back, 1 base at V and 8 bases at J, with 9 bases in the middle. The CDR3 here is CASSLVSRDEQFF. The CDR3 nucleotides read TGTGCCAGCAGCTTAGTGTCCCGGGATGAGCAGTTCTTC.

The gene calls are TRBV6-5 and TRBJ2-7; D is perhaps TRBD1 (5 bases). Trimming shortened V by 4 bases and J by 0 bases, and 10 bases separated the two germline ends. Germline CDR1 and CDR2: MNHEY and SVGAGI. This CDR3 is built from 14 residues. For the CDR3, the DNA is TGTGCCAGCAGTTCTAGGGGCAGCTCCTACGAGCAGTACTTC. Translation: CASSSRGSSYEQYF.

This clone occurred a few times. Other DNA variants within this sample encode the same CDR3. The chain joins TRBV5-5 to TRBJ2-7; D is undetermined. Germline loops: CDR1 SGHKS, CDR2 YYEKEE (reference sequence). V lost 4 bases to trimming and J lost 1 base, with 9 bases between them. This CDR3 has 13 amino acids. CDR3 in DNA: TGTGCCAGCAGCCTCGCAGGTTCCTACGAGCAGTACTTC. Translating it yields CASSLAGSYEQYF.

The V call is TRBV7-2, the J call TRBJ1-1; D is possibly TRBD1 (5 bases). The CDR3 is made up of 18 amino acids. Trimming left V 2 bases short and J 1 base short, with 20 bases between. Germline assignment: CDR1 SGHTA and CDR2 FQGNSA. CDR3 in amino acids: CASSLWLTQVGENTEAFF. CDR3 in DNA: TGTGCCAGCAGCTTATGGCTGACCCAGGTAGGGGAGAACACTGAAGCTTTCTTT.

The rearrangement links TRBV19 to TRBJ1-2; D is possibly TRBD1 (5 bases). V was clipped by 0 bases and J by 5 bases, with 7 bases between them. Germline V CDR1 and CDR2: LNHDA, SQIVND (reference sequence). This CDR3 comprises 13 residues. CDR3 DNA: TGTGCCAGTAGTATAGACAGGGAATATGGCTACACCTTC. This encodes CASSIDREYGYTF.

The chain couples TRBV7-9 to TRBJ2-3; D call uncertain. This CDR3 has 14 residues. CDR1 and CDR2 (germline): SEHNR, FQNEAQ (reference sequence). Trimming removed 1 base from V and 5 bases from J, with 10 bases in between. The CDR3: CASSLDERGDTQYF. The DNA of the CDR3 is TGTGCCAGCAGCTTAGACGAGCGAGGAGATACGCAGTATTTT.

This clone occurred once. This chain uses TRBV30 with TRBJ1-4, with 7 bases that match TRBD1. The CDR3 runs 14 residues. From germline, CDR1 is GTSNPN and CDR2 SVGIG (reference sequence). The trim removed 2 bases at V and 4 bases at J, leaving 4 bases unmatched. The CDR3 bases are TGTGCCTGGAGTACCGGGACAGTTAATGAAAAACTGTTTTTT. Its translation: CAWSTGTVNEKLFF.

The chain joins TRBV4-2 to TRBJ1-4, with TRBD1 matching 7 bases. V gave up 4 bases and J gave up 0 bases; unmatched junction bases: 2. The length of the CDR3 is 15 residues. Germline-derived CDR1 and CDR2 are LGHNA and YNFKEQ. The CDR3 region is CASSRTGATNEKLFF. CDR3 bases: TGTGCCAGCAGCCGGACAGGAGCAACTAATGAAAAACTGTTTTTT.

This chain uses TRBV6-5 with TRBJ1-1, with a possible D match to TRBD1 (6 bases). This CDR3 contains 11 residues. V was cut by 7 bases and J by 13 bases, with 16 bases left in between. CDR1 is MNHEY and CDR2 is SVGAGI in the germline V gene. CDR3 loop: CASKQGGVDFF. CDR3 in DNA: TGTGCCAGCAAACAAGGGGGGGTTGATTTCTTT.

The genes are TRBV11-2 and TRBJ2-3, with 10 bases aligning to TRBD2. The CDR3 runs 14 residues. The germline gives CDR1 SGHAT, CDR2 FQNNGV. V trimming: 6 bases; J trimming: 6 bases; junction bases outside the gene matches: 6. CDR3 residues: CASSTSGTGDTQYF. The CDR3 DNA reads TGTGCCAGCAGTACTAGCGGGACGGGGGATACGCAGTATTTT.

The chain employs TRBV6-6 and TRBJ2-1; 7 bases are a match to TRBD2. The CDR3 length is 16 residues. Germline assignment: CDR1 MNHNY and CDR2 SVGAGI (reference sequence). V lost 2 bases, J lost 4 bases, and 8 bases stayed unmatched. The CDR3 here is CASSYIGEGIYNEQFF. The DNA for the CDR3 is TGTGCCAGCAGTTACATCGGGGAGGGTATTTACAATGAGCAGTTCTTC.

The rearrangement uses TRBV7-6 and TRBJ2-1; D is unresolved. V shed 3 bases and J shed 8 bases, with 8 bases lying between them. Germline CDR1 is SGHVS and CDR2 is FNYEAQ. The CDR3 contains 12 residues. CDR3 protein: CASSLGHDEQFF. Written as DNA, the CDR3 is TGTGCCAGCAGCTTGGGCCACGATGAGCAGTTCTTC.

J is TRBJ2-1 and V is TRBV9; D is undetermined. The germline gives CDR1 SGDLS, CDR2 YYNGEE. This CDR3 spans 13 amino acids. The V end lost 4 bases, the J end lost 5 bases, and 10 bases lay between the germline ends. The DNA of the CDR3 is TGTGCCAGCAGCTTCCTGACTGACAATGAGCAGTTCTTC. This encodes CASSFLTDNEQFF. The full variable domain, completed using reference TRBV9 and TRBJ2-1, is DSGVTQTPKHLITATGQRVTLRCSPRSGDLSVYWYQQSLDQGLQFLIQYYNGEERAKGNILERFSAQQFPDLHSELNLSSLELGDSALYFCASSFLTDNEQFFGPGTRLTVL.

The chain links TRBV4-2 to TRBJ2-3; TRBD2 matches at 11 bases. Germline V gene sequence: CDR1 LGHNA, CDR2 YNFKEQ. This CDR3 has 18 amino acids. With V trimmed by 0 bases and J by 6 bases, 11 bases remained unmatched. The CDR3 DNA reads TGTGCCAGCAGCCAAGATCTTGTTAGCGGGGGGGTGGGTGATACGCAGTATTTT. This encodes CASSQDLVSGGVGDTQYF.

The chain recombines TRBV20-1 with TRBJ2-7; no clear D gene. This CDR3 comprises 10 residues. The V gene lost 6 bases and the J gene lost 3 bases, with 6 bases spanning the gap. The germline V gene encodes CDR1 DFQATT and CDR2 SNEGSKA (reference sequence). This CDR3 reads CSASYYEQYF. The CDR3 nucleotides read TGCAGTGCCTCCTACTACGAGCAGTACTTC.